Listed below are T cell receptor beta chains from one sample, sequenced in a study of blood T cell repertoires in COVID-19. Here immunoSEQ multiplex PCR was the method, and the copy in TCRdb shows in-frame clones only, minus some. The profile shows 250,000 to 300,000 clones, around 87% of them singletons. The sample consisted of peripheral blood. The receptors originated from a woman aged 45 to 65 who had recovered from COVID-19. Each CDR3 is given with its conserved first and last residue. A D gene is named only where the DNA matches it firmly. The size of a clone is reported for some rows only, either as once, few or many, or as a class for expanded clones.

D	size	V	J	CDR3	DNA
TRBD1	-	TRBV18	TRBJ1-1	CASSLTGTGAWNTEAFF	TGTGCCAGCTCACTAACCGGGACAGGGGCTTGGAACACTGAAGCTTTCTTT
-	-	TRBV5-8	TRBJ2-7	CASSPRPGAYEQYF	TGTGCCAGCAGCCCCCGGCCGGGAGCCTACGAGCAGTACTTC
-	-	TRBV6-6	TRBJ2-7	CASSDTGLEQYF	TGTGCCAGCAGCGACACAGGGCTCGAGCAGTACTTC
-	-	TRBV7-8	TRBJ1-1	CASSPHPGVYTEAFF	TGTGCCAGCAGCCCCCACCCAGGGGTGTACACTGAAGCTTTCTTT
-	-	TRBV3-1/TRBV3-2	TRBJ1-2	CASSHLSGGNGYTF	TGTGCCAGCAGCCACTTGTCTGGGGGGAATGGCTACACCTTC
-	-	TRBV19	TRBJ1-3	CASSQISGNTIYF	TGTGCCAGTAGTCAGATCTCTGGAAACACCATATATTTT
TRBD1	-	TRBV19	TRBJ1-1	CASRDRGRTEAFF	TGTGCCAGTAGGGACAGGGGGCGCACTGAAGCTTTCTTT
-	-	TRBV4-3	TRBJ1-1	CASSQVSPGGNTEAFF	TGCGCCAGCAGCCAAGTTAGCCCTGGTGGGAACACTGAAGCTTTCTTT
-	-	TRBV24-1	TRBJ2-1	CATSDSPGLSRNEQFF	TGTGCCACCAGTGATTCGCCGGGACTGTCGAGGAATGAGCAGTTCTTC
TRBD1	-	TRBV4-1	TRBJ2-7	CASSQADRDHEQYF	TGCGCCAGCAGCCAGGCCGACAGGGACCACGAGCAGTACTTC
TRBD1	-	TRBV29-1	TRBJ1-4	CSARTGSNEKLFF	TGCAGCGCCCGGACAGGGTCGAATGAAAAACTGTTTTTT
-	-	TRBV5-1	TRBJ2-5	CASSLRRAGETQYF	TGCGCCAGCAGTCTTCGTCGCGCAGGAGAGACCCAGTACTTC
-	few	TRBV30	TRBJ1-1	CAWRSSRWNTEAFF	TGTGCCTGGAGAAGTAGTCGGTGGAACACTGAAGCTTTCTTT
-	-	TRBV7-2	TRBJ2-1	CASSLESGRRNEQFF	TGTGCCAGCAGCCTAGAATCAGGGCGCAGGAATGAGCAGTTCTTC